This TCR beta chain was sequenced during a study of identical twins. Via MiXCR, TCRdb re-called the 5' RACE reads, giving one row per CDR3 protein. Of some 97,000 distinct CDR3 sequences in the sample, 5.9% were seen once. The CDR3 consists of 15 residues. CDR1 is MNHEY, CDR2 SMNVEV, per germline (reference sequence). J was trimmed by 3 bases and V by 2 bases; bases with no gene match: 3. Study observations and caveats: Weaker excess sharing between twins was seen in beta out-of-frame sequences. The same donors were not followed; conclusions instead depended on cross-sectional statistical analysis.

This clonotype was detected only a few times. Its specificity is unknown. Healthy Caucasians supplied all donations. The rearrangement uses TRBV27 and TRBJ2-7, with 11 nucleotides matching TRBD2. Sequencing used memory T cells sorted from blood. The receptor was isolated from a woman between 50 and 59 years old in good health. The CDR3 nucleotides are TGTGCCAGCAGTTTAGCACTAGCGGGAGTCTACGAGCAGTACTTC. Its protein is CASSLALAGVYEQYF.